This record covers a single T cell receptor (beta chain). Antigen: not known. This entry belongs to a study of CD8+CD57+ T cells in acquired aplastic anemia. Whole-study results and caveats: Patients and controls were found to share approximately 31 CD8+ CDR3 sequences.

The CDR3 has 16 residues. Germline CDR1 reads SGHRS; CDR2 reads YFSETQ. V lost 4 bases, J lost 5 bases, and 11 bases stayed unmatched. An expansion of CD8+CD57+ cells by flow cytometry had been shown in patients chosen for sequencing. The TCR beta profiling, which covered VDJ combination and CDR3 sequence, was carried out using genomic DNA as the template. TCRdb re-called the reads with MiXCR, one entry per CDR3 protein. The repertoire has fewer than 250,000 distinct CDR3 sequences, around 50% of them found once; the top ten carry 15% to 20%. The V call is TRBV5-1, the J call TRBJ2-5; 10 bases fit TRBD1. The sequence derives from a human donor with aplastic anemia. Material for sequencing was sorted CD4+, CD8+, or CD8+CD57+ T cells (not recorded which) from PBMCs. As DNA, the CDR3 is TGCGCCAGCAGCCAGTACGGGACAGGGGTATTGGAGACCCAGTACTTC. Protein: CASSQYGTGVLETQYF.